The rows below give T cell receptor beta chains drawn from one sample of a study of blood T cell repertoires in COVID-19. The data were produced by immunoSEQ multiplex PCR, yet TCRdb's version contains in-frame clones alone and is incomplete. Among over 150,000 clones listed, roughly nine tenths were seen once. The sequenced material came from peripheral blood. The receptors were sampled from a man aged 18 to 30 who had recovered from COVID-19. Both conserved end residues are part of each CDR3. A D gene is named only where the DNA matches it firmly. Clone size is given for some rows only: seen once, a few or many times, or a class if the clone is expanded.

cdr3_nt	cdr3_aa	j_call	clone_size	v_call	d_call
TGTGCCAGCAGCGTTACAAAGAACACCGGGGAGCTGTTTTTT	CASSVTKNTGELFF	TRBJ2-2	NA	TRBV2	NA
TGTGCCAGCAGCTCCTCCGGGACTAGGAATGAGCAGTTCTTC	CASSSSGTRNEQFF	TRBJ2-1	NA	TRBV7-3	TRBD2
TGTGCCACCAGTGATACGCCTACAGGGGCCTATCAAGAGACCCAGTACTTC	CATSDTPTGAYQETQYF	TRBJ2-5	NA	TRBV24-1	TRBD1
TGCAGCGCCGATACTGGCGGCCCCCGAGGAACCGGGGAGCTGTTTTTT	CSADTGGPRGTGELFF	TRBJ2-2	NA	TRBV29-1	NA
TGTGCCAGCTCATCTGTAGCGGGATCCTACAATGAGCAGTTCTTC	CASSSVAGSYNEQFF	TRBJ2-1	NA	TRBV18	TRBD2
TGTGCCAGCAGTCCTCTAGCACTTGAGCAGTTCTTC	CASSPLALEQFF	TRBJ2-1	NA	TRBV28	NA
TGTGCCAGCAGCCTAAGGGGGACAGGGGTTTTGTACGAGCAGTACTTC	CASSLRGTGVLYEQYF	TRBJ2-7	NA	TRBV5-8	TRBD1
TGCAGCGTTGAGGAGGGAGGTTCTTACAATGAGCAGTTCTTC	CSVEEGGSYNEQFF	TRBJ2-1	once	TRBV29-1	NA
TGCGCCAGCAGCACGACCCCTGGGGGGGAGACCCAGTACTTC	CASSTTPGGETQYF	TRBJ2-5	once	TRBV5-1	NA
TGCGCCAGCAGCTCTGCGGGGAGGGGCTACAATGAGCAGTTCTTC	CASSSAGRGYNEQFF	TRBJ2-1	NA	TRBV5-1	TRBD2
TGCGCCAGCAGCCAAGGACAACAGGGGGACACTGAAGCTTTCTTT	CASSQGQQGDTEAFF	TRBJ1-1	once	TRBV4-1	TRBD1
TGTGCCAGGAAAAGCAGGACTTACTCCTACGAGCAGTACTTC	CARKSRTYSYEQYF	TRBJ2-7	NA	TRBV25-1	NA
TGTGCCAGCAGCTTTTTGGGACCCGGGACAGACCTAAGCGGGCAGTACTTC	CASSFLGPGTDLSGQYF	TRBJ2-7	NA	TRBV7-6	TRBD1
TGTGCCAGCAGCTTGACTAGCGGAGTTCGCACAGATACGCAGTATTTT	CASSLTSGVRTDTQYF	TRBJ2-3	NA	TRBV5-6	TRBD2
TGCAGTGCTAGTAGTCAGATTGCCTACGAGCAGTACTTC	CSASSQIAYEQYF	TRBJ2-7	NA	TRBV20-1	NA